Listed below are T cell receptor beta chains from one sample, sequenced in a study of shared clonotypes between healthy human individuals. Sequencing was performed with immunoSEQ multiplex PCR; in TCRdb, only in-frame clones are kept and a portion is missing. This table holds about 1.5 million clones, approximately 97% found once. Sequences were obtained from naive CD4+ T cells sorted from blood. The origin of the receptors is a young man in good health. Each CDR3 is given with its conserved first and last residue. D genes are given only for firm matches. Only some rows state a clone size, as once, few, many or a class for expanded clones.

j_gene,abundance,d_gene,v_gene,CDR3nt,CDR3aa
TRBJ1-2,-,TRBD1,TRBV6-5,TGTGCCAGCACGAGGGACAGAAACTATGGCTACACCTTC,CASTRDRNYGYTF
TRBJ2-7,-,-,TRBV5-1,TGCGCCAGCAGCTTGGTTCAGGGCCTCTACGAGCAGTACTTC,CASSLVQGLYEQYF
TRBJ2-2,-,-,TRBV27,TGTGCCAGCAGGACAGCAGGGGCCGGGGAGCTGTTTTTT,CASRTAGAGELFF
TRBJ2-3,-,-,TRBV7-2,TGTGCCAGCAGTCAGCCCCGATGGAATACGCAGTATTTT,CASSQPRWNTQYF
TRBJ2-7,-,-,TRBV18,TGTGCCAGCTCTTCCCTACAGCAGGGCTCCTACGAGCAGTACTTC,CASSSLQQGSYEQYF
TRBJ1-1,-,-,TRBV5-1,TGCGCCAGCAGCTACGAGTCAACAGGATTCGAAGCTTTCTTT,CASSYESTGFEAFF
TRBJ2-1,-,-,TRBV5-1,TGCGCCAGCAGCTACAACGGGGTCTCGAACAATGAGCAGTTCTTC,CASSYNGVSNNEQFF
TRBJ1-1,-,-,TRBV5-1,TGCGCCAGCAGCCGGGACCCAAACACTGAAGCTTTCTTT,CASSRDPNTEAFF
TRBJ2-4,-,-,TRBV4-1,TGCGCCAGCAGCCAAGTGGGGGGCAAAAACATTCAGTACTTC,CASSQVGGKNIQYF
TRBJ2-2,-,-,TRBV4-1,TGCGCCAGCAGCCAAGTTTGGGGGGCGACGAACACCGGGGAGCTGTTTTTT,CASSQVWGATNTGELFF
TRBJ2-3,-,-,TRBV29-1,TGCAGCGCGATAAAGGGTGGTGGAGTCACAGATACGCAGTATTTT,CSAIKGGGVTDTQYF
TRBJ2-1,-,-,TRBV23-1,TGCGCCAGCAGTCCCGGGACTTTCCGACCCTACAATGAGCAGTTCTTC,CASSPGTFRPYNEQFF
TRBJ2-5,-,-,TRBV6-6,TGTGCCAGCAGTTACGCGGAGACCCAGTACTTC,CASSYAETQYF
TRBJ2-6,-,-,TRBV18,TGTGCCAGCTCACCAGTACCGATTTCGAGTGGGGCCAACGTCCTGACTTTC,CASSPVPISSGANVLTF
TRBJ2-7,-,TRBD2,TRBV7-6,TGTGCCAGCAGCCCTCTAGGGGAGGGGCCTTCATACGAGCAGTACTTC,CASSPLGEGPSYEQYF
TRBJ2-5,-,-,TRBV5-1,TGCGCCAGCAGCTTGCGGAGGGAAGAGACCCAGTACTTC,CASSLRREETQYF
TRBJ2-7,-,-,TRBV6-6,TGTGCCAGCCGTTATGGGGGCTTGCACCGCTACGAGCAGTACTTC,CASRYGGLHRYEQYF
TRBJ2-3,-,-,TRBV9,TGTGCCAGCAGCCCAAGAGGGACGAGTACGCAGTATTTT,CASSPRGTSTQYF
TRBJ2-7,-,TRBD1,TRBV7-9,TGTGCCAGCAGCTGGGGGACAGGGGTATACGAGCAGTACTTC,CASSWGTGVYEQYF
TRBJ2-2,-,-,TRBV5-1,TGCGCCAGCAGCTTGGCCGGGAGCCCGCCCGGGGAGCTGTTTTTT,CASSLAGSPPGELFF
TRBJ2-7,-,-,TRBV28,TGTGCCAGCAGCGGCCTCTTCGAGCAGTACTTC,CASSGLFEQYF
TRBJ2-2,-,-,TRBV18,TGTGCCAGCTCACCCAAAGCAGGGGAAACCGGGGAGCTGTTTTTT,CASSPKAGETGELFF
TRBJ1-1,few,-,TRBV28,TGTGCCAGCGTTCACAGTAGTGATAACACTGAAGCTTTCTTT,CASVHSSDNTEAFF
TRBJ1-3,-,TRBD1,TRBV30,TGTGCCTGGTCCCGGGACAGCGGAAACACCATATATTTT,CAWSRDSGNTIYF
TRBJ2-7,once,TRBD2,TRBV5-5,TGTGCCAGCAGCCATTCGATAGCGGGAGACGAGCAGTACTTC,CASSHSIAGDEQYF
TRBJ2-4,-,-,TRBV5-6,TGTGCCAGCAGTCTTGTCGCGCCCAAAAACATTCAGTACTTC,CASSLVAPKNIQYF
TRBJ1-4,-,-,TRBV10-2,TGCGCCAGCAGTGACCCCGGGGGGGAAAAACTGTTTTTT,CASSDPGGEKLFF
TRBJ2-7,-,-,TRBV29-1,TGCAGCGTTGAAAAGGGGTGGGGCGGCGAGCAGTACTTC,CSVEKGWGGEQYF
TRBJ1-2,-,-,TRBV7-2,TGTGCCAGCAGCCTCGAGGCGGTGGGGGGGGCTGGCGGCTACACCTTC,CASSLEAVGGAGGYTF
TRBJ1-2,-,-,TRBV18,TGTGCCAGCTCTCACGACAGTGACTATGGCTACACCTTC,CASSHDSDYGYTF
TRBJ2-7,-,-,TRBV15,TGTGCCACCACCCCGGGTCTTACCTACGAGCAGTACTTC,CATTPGLTYEQYF
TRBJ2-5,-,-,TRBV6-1,TGTGCCAGCAGTGCGCTTGAGACCCAGTACTTC,CASSALETQYF
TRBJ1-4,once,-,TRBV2,TGTGCCAGCGGCGGGGGGGCCGGGGAAAAACTGTTTTTT,CASGGGAGEKLFF
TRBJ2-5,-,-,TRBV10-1,TGCGCCAGCTCGGCAGAGTACCAAGAGACCCAGTACTTC,CASSAEYQETQYF
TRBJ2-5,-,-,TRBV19,TGTGCCAGTAGTATAATGAGGAAAATGGGACAAGAGACCCAGTACTTC,CASSIMRKMGQETQYF
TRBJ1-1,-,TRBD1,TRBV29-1,TGCAGCGTTTTAAGCGACAGGGGGAGCGCTGAAGCTTTCTTT,CSVLSDRGSAEAFF
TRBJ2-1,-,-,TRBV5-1,TGCGCCAGCAGCTTCGTACTAGAGGCCTCGGACAATGAGCAGTTCTTC,CASSFVLEASDNEQFF